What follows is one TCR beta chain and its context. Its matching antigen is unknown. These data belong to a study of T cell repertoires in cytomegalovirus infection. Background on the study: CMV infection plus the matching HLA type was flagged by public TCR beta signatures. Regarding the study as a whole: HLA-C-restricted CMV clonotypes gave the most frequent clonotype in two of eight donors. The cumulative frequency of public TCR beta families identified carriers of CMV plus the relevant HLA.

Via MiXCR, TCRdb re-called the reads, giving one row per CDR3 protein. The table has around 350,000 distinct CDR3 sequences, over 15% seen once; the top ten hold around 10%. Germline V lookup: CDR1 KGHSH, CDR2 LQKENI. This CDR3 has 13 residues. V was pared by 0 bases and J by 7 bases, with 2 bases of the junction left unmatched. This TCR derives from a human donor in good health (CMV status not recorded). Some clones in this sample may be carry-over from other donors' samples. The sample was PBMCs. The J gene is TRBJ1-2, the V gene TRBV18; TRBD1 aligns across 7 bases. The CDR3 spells CASSPPGTAGYTF. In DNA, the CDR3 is TGTGCCAGCTCACCACCCGGGACAGCTGGCTACACCTTC. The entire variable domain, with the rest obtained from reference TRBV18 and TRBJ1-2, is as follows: NAGVMQNPRHLVRRRGQEARLRCSPMKGHSHVYWYRQLPEEGLKFMVYLQKENIIDESGMPKERFSAEFPKEGPSILRIQQVVRGDSAAYFCASSPPGTAGYTFGSGTRLTVV.